The sequence of this T cell receptor beta chain was determined in a study of beta chain features in type 1 diabetes (dated by TCRdb to the late 2010s). In the study overall: Patients and healthy donors did not differ in mean age, gender distribution, total cell number or subset yield. A total of 100 million to 140 million sorted cells were examined across all samples, and the number of cells per subset was strongly correlated with RNA yield. In the study, TCRB repertoires of sorted circulating CD4+ T cell subsets from recently diagnosed type 1 diabetes patients were compared with those of matched healthy donors. Regulatory and stem cell-like memory subsets were isolated from only 8 patients and roughly eight healthy donors, whereas naive and central memory subsets came from all 28 donors.

Each donor gave one peripheral blood draw, approximately 120 mL on average, collected into heparinised tubes. Naive, central memory, regulatory and stem cell-like memory CD4+ T cells were sorted on a BD FACSAria II using a panel including CD45RO, CCR7, CD25, CD127, CD95 and CD27. Every sorted population had a purity above 95%. PBMCs were separated immediately by Lymphoprep density gradient centrifugation and were stained directly, without being cultured. So that batch effects would be minimized, each experiment stained and sorted samples in pairs, pairing one healthy donor with one patient. Counted from cysteine to phenylalanine, this CDR3 has 16 amino acids. Only the CDR3 DNA is retained, 48 bases long and in frame from the first base. According to the germline V gene, CDR1 reads SGHRS and CDR2 reads YFSETQ. V is cut back by 2 bases and J by 0 bases, with 3 bases in the junction unmatched. The High Capacity cDNA Reverse Transcription Kit was used to reverse transcribe all of the isolated RNA, meaning that expressed TCRB transcripts were what got sequenced. Deep immunoSEQ sequencing was applied to naive, central memory and regulatory T cell samples, giving an average of around 3.4 million total reads per sample. After sorted cells were lysed in RLT buffer, RNA was extracted with DNase-treated RNeasy Micro or Mini kits, with the choice depending on cell number. To prevent cross-contamination, every cell subset was processed on its own, while patient and healthy donor samples were processed together. The immunoSEQ multiplex PCR was used to amplify TCRB sequences from cDNA, yielding 87-bp fragments that span the CDR3 region. Sequencing of the amplicons was done on the Illumina HiSeq platform. As for the authors' bioinformatics: Synthetic template baselines were used to correct PCR bias computationally, reads within Hamming distance 2 were collapsed, and singletons that could not be merged were discarded. Reads were aligned to IMGT to assign V, D and J genes, CDR3 length, and insertions or deletions at six rearrangement sites. Within each subset, clonotype counts were normalized to sorted cell number, and only after that were true diversity and Gini coefficients computed with the tcR R package. The overlap coefficient, calculated on TCRB nucleotide sequences, was used to quantify repertoire sharing. Out-of-frame TCRB sequences from naive cells were analyzed to stand in for the pre-selection repertoire. In its TCRdb copy, this immuneACCESS table keeps in-frame sequences only and misses some clones. Where compared with another copy, unresolved V genes explain less than half of these, and the others have no known cause. The V and J calls and clone size were taken over from that table, and D and trimming were inferred from the DNA. This sample comprises roughly 240,000 clones, 11% to 15% of them detected only once. Clones ranked in the top ten supply about 0.027% of the sample.

Comment on this clone: Its target antigen remains unknown. Per-base qualities were not stored, and no clone one base away is much larger.

What the research found in general, with its limitations: Fewer insertions and more nucleotide deletions at VDJ recombination sites were observed in patients with type 1 diabetes, implying thymic rearrangement abnormalities. Only small numbers of individuals were included in the HLA sub-analyses, which left unresolved whether HLA type had any influence on TCRB rearrangement. Because cDNA was sequenced instead of genomic DNA, highly expressing activated cells could be over-represented, though the groups showed no difference in activation or CD3 levels. In all four CD4+ subsets, TCRB CDR3 length was moderately but significantly shorter in type 1 diabetes patients. PCR might favor shorter templates, but patient and control samples were amplified and corrected together, so any skew would affect both groups equally. The naive, central memory and regulatory TCRB repertoires appeared to resemble one another more closely among patients than among healthy donors.

This TCR was sampled from a woman between 40 and 55 years old in good health. The sequencing sample was made of naive CD4+ T cells from blood. This specimen's cell subset or site label, per the study, means: true naive CD4+ T cells. The rearrangement joined TRBV5-1 to TRBJ1-4, and TRBD1 aligns with 8 junction nucleotides. CDR3 loop: CASSFGQGATNEKLFF. The bases read TGCGCCAGCAGCTTTGGACAGGGCGCAACTAATGAAAAACTGTTTTTT.